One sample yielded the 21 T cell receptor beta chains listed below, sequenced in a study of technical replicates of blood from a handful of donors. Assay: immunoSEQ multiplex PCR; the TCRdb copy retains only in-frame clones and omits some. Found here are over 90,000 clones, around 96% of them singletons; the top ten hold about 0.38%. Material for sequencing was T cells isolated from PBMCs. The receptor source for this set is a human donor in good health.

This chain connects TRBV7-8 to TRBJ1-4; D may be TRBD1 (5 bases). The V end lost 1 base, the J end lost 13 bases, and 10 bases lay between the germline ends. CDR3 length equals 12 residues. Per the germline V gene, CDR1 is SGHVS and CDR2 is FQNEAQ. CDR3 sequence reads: CASSLGGRGLFF. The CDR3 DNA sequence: TGTGCCAGCAGCTTAGGCGGGAGGGGACTGTTTTTT.

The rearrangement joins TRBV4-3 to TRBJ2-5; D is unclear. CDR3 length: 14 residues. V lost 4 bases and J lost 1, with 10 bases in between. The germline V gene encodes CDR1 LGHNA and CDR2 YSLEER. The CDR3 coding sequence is TGCGCCAGCAGCCGAGACATTTCCCAAGAGACCCAGTACTTC. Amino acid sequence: CASSRDISQETQYF.

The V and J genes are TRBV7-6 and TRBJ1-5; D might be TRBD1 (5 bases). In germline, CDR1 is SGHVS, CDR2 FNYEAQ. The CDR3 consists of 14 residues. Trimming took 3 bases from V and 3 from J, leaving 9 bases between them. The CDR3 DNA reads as TGTGCCAGCAGCTTGACAGTGATCAATCAGCCCCAGCATTTT. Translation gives CASSLTVINQPQHF.

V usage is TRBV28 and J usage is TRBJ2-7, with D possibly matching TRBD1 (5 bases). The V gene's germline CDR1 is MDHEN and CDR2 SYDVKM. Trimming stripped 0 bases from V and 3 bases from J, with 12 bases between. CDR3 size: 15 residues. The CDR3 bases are TGTGCCAGCAGTTTATGGTCAGGGAACGGCTACGAGCAGTACTTC. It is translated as CASSLWSGNGYEQYF.

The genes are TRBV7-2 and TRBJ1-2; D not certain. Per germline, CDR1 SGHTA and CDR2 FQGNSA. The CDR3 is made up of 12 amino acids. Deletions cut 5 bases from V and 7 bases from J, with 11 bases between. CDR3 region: CASSLLRIGYTF. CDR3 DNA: TGTGCCAGCAGCCTTCTCAGGATTGGCTACACCTTC.

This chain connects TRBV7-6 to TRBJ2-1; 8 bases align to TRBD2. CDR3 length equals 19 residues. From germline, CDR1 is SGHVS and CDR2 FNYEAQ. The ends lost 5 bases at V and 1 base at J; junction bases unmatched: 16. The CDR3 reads CASSPYSFYSGNSYNEQFF. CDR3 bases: TGTGCCAGCAGCCCCTATTCATTCTATAGCGGGAATTCCTACAATGAGCAGTTCTTC. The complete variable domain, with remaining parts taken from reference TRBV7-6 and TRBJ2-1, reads GAGVSQSPRYKVTKRGQDVALRCDPISGHVSLYWYRQALGQGPEFLTYFNYEAQQDKSGLPNDRFSAERPEGSISTLTIQRTEQRDSAMYRCASSPYSFYSGNSYNEQFFGPGTRLTVL.

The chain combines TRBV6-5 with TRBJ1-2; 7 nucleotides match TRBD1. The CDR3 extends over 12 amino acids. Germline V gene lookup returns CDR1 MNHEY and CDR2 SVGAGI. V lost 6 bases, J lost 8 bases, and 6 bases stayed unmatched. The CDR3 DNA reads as TGTGCCAGCAGCCGACAGGGCCGGGGCTACACCTTC. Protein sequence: CASSRQGRGYTF.

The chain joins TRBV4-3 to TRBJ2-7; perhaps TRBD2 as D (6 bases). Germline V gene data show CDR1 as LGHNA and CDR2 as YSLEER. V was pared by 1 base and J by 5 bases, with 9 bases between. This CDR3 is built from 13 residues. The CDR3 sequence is CASSQVAGNEQYF. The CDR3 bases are TGCGCCAGCAGCCAAGTGGCGGGGAACGAGCAGTACTTC.

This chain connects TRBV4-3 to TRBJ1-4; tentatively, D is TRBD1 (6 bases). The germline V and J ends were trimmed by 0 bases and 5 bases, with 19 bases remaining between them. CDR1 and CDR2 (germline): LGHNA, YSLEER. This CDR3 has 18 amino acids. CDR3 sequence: CASSQDRGAVSANEKLFF. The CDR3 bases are TGCGCCAGCAGCCAAGACCGGGGGGCAGTTTCGGCGAATGAAAAACTGTTTTTT.

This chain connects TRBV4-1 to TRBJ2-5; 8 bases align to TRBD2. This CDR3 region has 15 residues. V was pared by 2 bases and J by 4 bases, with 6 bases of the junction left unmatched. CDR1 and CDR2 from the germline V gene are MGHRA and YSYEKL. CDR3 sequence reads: CASSQRSGGGETQYF. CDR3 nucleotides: TGCGCCAGCAGCCAACGATCGGGAGGGGGAGAGACCCAGTACTTC.

CDR3 nucleotide sequence: TGTGCCAGCAGTTACCGGATAAGGCGGGAGGGCAATGAGCAGTTCTTC. As protein: CASSYRIRREGNEQFF. This chain links TRBV6-6 with TRBJ2-1, with 9 positions matching TRBD2. Per the germline V gene, CDR1 is MNHNY and CDR2 is SVGAGI (reference sequence). Trimming removed 2 bases from V and 6 bases from J; junction bases left unmatched: 8. The CDR3 spans 16 residues.

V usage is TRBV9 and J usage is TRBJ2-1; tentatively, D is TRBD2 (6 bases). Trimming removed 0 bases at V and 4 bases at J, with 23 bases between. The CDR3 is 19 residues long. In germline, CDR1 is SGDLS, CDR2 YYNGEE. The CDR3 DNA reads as TGTGCCAGCAGCGTAGAGGATACCAGCGGGTTCCATTTTTACAATGAGCAGTTCTTC. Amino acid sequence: CASSVEDTSGFHFYNEQFF.

The CDR3 sequence is CASSLALREQYF. CDR3 coding DNA: TGTGCCAGCAGCTTAGCGCTTCGGGAGCAGTACTTC. V usage is TRBV7-9 and J usage is TRBJ2-7, with D uncertain. The CDR3 length is 12 residues. Germline CDR1 SEHNR, CDR2 FQNEAQ (reference sequence). The germline V and J ends were trimmed by 0 bases and 7 bases, with 7 bases remaining between them.

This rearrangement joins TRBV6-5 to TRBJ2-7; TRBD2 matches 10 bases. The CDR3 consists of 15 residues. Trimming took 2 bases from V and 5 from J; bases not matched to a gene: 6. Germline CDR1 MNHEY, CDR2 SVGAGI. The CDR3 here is CASSYPGTSENEQYF. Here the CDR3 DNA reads TGTGCCAGCAGTTACCCCGGGACTAGCGAAAACGAGCAGTACTTC.

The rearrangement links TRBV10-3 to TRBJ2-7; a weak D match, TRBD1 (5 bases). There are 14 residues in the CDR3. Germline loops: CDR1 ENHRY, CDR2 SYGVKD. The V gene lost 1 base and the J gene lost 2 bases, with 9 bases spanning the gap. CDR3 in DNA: TGTGCCATCAGTGAGTATACAGGAGCCTACGAGCAGTACTTC. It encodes CAISEYTGAYEQYF.

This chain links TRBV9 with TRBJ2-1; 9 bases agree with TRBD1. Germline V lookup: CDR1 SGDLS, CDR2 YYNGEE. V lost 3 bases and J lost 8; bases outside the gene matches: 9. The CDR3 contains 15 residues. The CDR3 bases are TGTGCCAGCAGCGGGGGACAGGGAATAAGCTATGAGCAGTTCTTC. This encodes CASSGGQGISYEQFF.

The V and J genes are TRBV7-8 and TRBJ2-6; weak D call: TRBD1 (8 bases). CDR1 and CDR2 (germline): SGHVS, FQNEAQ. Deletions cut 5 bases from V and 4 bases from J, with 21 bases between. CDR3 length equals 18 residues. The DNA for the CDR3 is TGTGCCAGCAGCCTCTACACAGGGGGGGGCTCAGGGGCCAACGTCCTGACTTTC. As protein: CASSLYTGGGSGANVLTF. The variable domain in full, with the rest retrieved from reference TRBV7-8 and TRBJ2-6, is GAGVSQSPRYKVAKRGQDVALRCDPISGHVSLFWYQQALGQGPEFLTYFQNEAQLDKSGLPSDRFFAERPEGSVSTLKIQRTQQEDSAVYLCASSLYTGGGSGANVLTFGAGSRLTVL.

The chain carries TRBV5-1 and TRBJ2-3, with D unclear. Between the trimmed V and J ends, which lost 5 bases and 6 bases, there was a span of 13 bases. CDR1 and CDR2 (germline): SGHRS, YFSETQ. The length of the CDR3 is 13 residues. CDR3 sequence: CASRHARSDTQYF. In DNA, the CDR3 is TGCGCCAGCAGGCACGCCCGGAGCGATACGCAGTATTTT.

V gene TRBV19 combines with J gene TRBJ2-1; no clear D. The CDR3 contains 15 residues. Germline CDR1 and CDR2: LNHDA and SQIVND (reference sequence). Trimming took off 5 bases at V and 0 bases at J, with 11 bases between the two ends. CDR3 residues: CASSLGPSSYNEQFF. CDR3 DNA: TGTGCCAGTAGTTTAGGCCCGAGCTCCTACAATGAGCAGTTCTTC.

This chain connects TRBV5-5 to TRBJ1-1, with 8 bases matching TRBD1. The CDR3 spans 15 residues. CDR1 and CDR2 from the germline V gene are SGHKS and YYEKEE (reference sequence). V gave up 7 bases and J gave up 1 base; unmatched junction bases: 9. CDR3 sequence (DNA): TGTGCCAGCGAAAAAACAGGGGGGGCGAACACTGAAGCTTTCTTT. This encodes CASEKTGGANTEAFF.

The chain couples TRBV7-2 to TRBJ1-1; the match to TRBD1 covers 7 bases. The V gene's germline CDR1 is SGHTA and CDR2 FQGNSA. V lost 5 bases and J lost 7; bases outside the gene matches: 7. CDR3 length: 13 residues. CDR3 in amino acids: CASSPRTGLEAFF. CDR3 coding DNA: TGTGCCAGCAGCCCTCGGACAGGCCTTGAAGCTTTCTTT.